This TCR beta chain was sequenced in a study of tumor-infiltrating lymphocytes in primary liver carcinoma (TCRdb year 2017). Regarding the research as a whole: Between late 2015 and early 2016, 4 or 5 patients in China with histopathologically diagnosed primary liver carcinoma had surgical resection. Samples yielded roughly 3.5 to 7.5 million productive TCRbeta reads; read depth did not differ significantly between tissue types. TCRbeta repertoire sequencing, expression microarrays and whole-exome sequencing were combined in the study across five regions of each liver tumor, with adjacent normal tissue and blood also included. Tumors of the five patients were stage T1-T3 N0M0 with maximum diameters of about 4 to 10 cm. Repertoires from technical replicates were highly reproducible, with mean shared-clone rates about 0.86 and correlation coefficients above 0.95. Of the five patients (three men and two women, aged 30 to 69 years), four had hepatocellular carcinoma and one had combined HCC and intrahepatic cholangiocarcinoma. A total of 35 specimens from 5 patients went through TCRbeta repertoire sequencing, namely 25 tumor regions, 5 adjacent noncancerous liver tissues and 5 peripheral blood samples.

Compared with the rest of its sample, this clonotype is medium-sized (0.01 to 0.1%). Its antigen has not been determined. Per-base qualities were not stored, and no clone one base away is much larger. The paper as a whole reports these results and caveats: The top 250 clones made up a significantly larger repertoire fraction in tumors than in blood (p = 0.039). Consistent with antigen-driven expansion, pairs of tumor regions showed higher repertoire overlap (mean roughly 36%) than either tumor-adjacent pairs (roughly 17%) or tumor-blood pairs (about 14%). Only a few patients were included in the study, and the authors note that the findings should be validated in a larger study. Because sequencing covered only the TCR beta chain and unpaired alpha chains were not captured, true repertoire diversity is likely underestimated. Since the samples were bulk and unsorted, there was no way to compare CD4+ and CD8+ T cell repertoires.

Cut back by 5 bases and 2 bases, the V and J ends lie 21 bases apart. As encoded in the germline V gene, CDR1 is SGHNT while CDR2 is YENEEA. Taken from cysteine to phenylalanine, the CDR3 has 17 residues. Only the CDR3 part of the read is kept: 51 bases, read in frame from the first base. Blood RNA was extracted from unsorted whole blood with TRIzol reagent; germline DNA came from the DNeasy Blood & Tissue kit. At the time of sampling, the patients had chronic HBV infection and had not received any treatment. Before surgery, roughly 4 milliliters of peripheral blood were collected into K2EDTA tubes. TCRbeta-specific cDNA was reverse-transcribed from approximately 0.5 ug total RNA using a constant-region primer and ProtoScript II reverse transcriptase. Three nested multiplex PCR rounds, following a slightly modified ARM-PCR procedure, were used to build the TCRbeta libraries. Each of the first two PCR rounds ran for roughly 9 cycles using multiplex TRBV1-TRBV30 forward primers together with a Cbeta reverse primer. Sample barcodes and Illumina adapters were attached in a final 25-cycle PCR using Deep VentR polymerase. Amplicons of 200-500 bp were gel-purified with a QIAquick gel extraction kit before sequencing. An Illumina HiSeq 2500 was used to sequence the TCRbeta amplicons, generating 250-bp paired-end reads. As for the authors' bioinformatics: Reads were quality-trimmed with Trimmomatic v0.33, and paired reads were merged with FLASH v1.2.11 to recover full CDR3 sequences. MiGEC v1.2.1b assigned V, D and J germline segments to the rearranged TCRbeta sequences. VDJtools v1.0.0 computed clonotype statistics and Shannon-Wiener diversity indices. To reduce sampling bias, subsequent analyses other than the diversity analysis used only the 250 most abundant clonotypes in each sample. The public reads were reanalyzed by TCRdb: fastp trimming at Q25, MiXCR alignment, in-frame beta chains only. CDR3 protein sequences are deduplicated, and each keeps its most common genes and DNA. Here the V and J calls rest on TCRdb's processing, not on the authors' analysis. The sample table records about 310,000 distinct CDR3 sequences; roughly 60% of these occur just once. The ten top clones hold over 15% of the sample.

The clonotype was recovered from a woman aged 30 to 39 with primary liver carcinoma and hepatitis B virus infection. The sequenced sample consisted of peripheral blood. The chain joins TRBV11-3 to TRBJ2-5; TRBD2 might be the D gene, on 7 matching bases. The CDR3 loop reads CASSPWGASGVQETQYF. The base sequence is TGTGCCAGCAGCCCCTGGGGGGCTAGCGGAGTGCAAGAGACCCAGTACTTC.